Listed here is a single T cell receptor beta chain. A J-beta primer mix and a sample-barcoded 5' primer were used in a second PCR of about 7 to 12 cycles. TCRdb fed the 5' RACE reads into MiXCR, producing one record per CDR3 protein. The table has roughly 900,000 distinct CDR3 sequences, under 50% seen once; the top ten hold around 15%. The data are from a study of blood T cells in healthy people across ages. The draw of peripheral blood yielded roughly 9.4 milliliters from each donor. Between the trimmed V and J ends, which lost 10 bases and 8 bases, there was a span of 18 bases. The CDR3 has 13 amino acids. Germline CDR1 reads SGHTA; CDR2 reads FQGTGA.

The sequence was obtained from a man in his thirties or forties in good health. Specimen: blood. This rearrangement joins TRBV7-3 to TRBJ2-1; tentative D call: TRBD2 (7 bases). This CDR3 is CATLGGGVDEQFF. CDR3 DNA: TGTGCCACATTGGGAGGGGGGGTCGATGAGCAGTTCTTC.